The 18 T cell receptor beta chains listed next were all sequenced from one sample in a study of Ad26.COV2.S vaccination and SARS-CoV-2 variants. Clones were read by immunoSEQ multiplex PCR, and TCRdb kept only the in-frame ones, dropping some. The sample lists around 400,000 clones, around nine tenths occurring once. The treatment was: some 19 received Ad26.COV2.S at low or high dose, single or two shots; about five received placebo; per-sample allocation not given. On day 63 after the first injection, vaccine and placebo recipients gave samples. The specimen comprised peripheral blood, sampled in a trial of Ad26.COV2.S vaccine versus placebo. These receptor sequences come from a person between 18 and 65 years old who received the Ad26.COV2.S COVID-19 vaccine or a placebo.

The genes are TRBV4-2 and TRBJ2-1; 10 bases are a match to TRBD2. The V gene end was trimmed by 1 base and the J gene end by 4 bases; junction bases not matched to a gene: 19. The germline V gene has CDR1 LGHNA and CDR2 YNFKEQ. The CDR3 extends over 21 amino acids. The CDR3 protein is CASSQVRRTSGEALTYNEQFF. The CDR3 nucleotides are TGTGCCAGCAGCCAAGTAAGGAGGACTAGCGGAGAAGCCCTAACGTACAATGAGCAGTTCTTC.

V usage is TRBV28 and J usage is TRBJ1-2; D possibly corresponds to TRBD1 (5 bases). Trimming took 5 bases from V and 7 from J, leaving 11 bases between them. There are 12 residues in the CDR3. Germline V CDR1 and CDR2: MDHEN, SYDVKM. CDR3 nucleotide sequence: TGTGCCAGCAGTCCCCAGGGCGCTGGCTACACCTTC. As protein: CASSPQGAGYTF.

V and J are TRBV4-1 and TRBJ1-4; weak D call: TRBD1 (5 bases). The CDR3 covers 15 residues. Trimming stripped 2 bases from V and 2 bases from J, with 9 bases between. Germline V CDR1 and CDR2: MGHRA, YSYEKL. CDR3 loop: CASSQRGATNEKLFF. The CDR3 DNA follows: TGCGCCAGCAGCCAACGAGGGGCGACTAATGAAAAACTGTTTTTT.

This clone was observed a few times. This chain connects TRBV30 to TRBJ1-5; weak D call: TRBD1 (5 bases). The CDR3 is 13 amino acids. Germline lookup yields CDR1 GTSNPN and CDR2 SVGIG (reference sequence). V was shortened by 5 bases and J by 1 base, with 9 bases between the two germline ends. Written as DNA, the CDR3 is TGTGCCTGGGGGGAGGGGAGCAATCAGCCCCAGCATTTT. It translates to CAWGEGSNQPQHF.

The rearrangement joins TRBV5-4 to TRBJ2-1, with D perhaps being TRBD1 or TRBD2 (6 bases each). The CDR3 is 15 residues long. The V and J ends lost 2 bases and 6 bases respectively, with 15 bases between them. Germline CDR1 is SGHNT and CDR2 is YYREEE (reference sequence). The DNA for the CDR3 is TGTGCCAGCAGCTTACCGGGGGCGATGCTCAATGAGCAGTTCTTC. Protein product: CASSLPGAMLNEQFF.

The chain joins TRBV5-1 to TRBJ2-2; D gene ambiguous. The CDR3 is 15 amino acids. Trimming took 0 bases from V and 0 from J, leaving 6 bases between them. Germline V gives CDR1 SGHRS, CDR2 YFSETQ. CDR3 in DNA: TGCGCCAGCAGCTTGGTGGCCGCGAACACCGGGGAGCTGTTTTTT. This translates into CASSLVAANTGELFF. The full variable domain, completed using reference TRBV5-1 and TRBJ2-2, is KAGVTQTPRYLIKTRGQQVTLSCSPISGHRSVSWYQQTPGQGLQFLFEYFSETQRNKGNFPGRFSGRQFSNSRSEMNVSTLELGDSALYLCASSLVAANTGELFFGEGSRLTVL.

The chain carries TRBV10-3 and TRBJ2-5, with no clear D. Trimming stripped 3 bases from V and 2 bases from J, with 7 bases between. The CDR3 length is 13 residues. The germline V gene has CDR1 ENHRY and CDR2 SYGVKD. CDR3 nucleotides: TGTGCCATCAGTGACGTTGCACAAGAGACCCAGTACTTC. Its translation is CAISDVAQETQYF.

The V and J genes are TRBV19 and TRBJ2-1; D possibly corresponds to TRBD2 (6 bases). This CDR3 has 17 amino acids. Trimming removed 7 bases at V and 4 bases at J, with 23 bases between. CDR1 is LNHDA, CDR2 SQIVND, per germline (reference sequence). The CDR3 bases are TGTGCCAGTAAAGGGCAGGGAGGCCCTTTTTTGTACAATGAGCAGTTCTTC. Amino acids: CASKGQGGPFLYNEQFF.

The V and J genes are TRBV20-1 and TRBJ2-3; D is possibly TRBD2 (5 bases). V was shortened by 6 bases and J by 7 bases, with 8 bases between the two germline ends. The germline gives CDR1 DFQATT, CDR2 SNEGSKA (reference sequence). The CDR3 consists of 10 residues. Here the CDR3 reads CSAAAYTQYF. CDR3 coding DNA: TGCAGTGCAGCGGCTTATACGCAGTATTTT.

The chain carries TRBV7-3 and TRBJ2-2; TRBD1 matches at 7 bases. Per germline, CDR1 SGHTA and CDR2 FQGTGA. J lost 2 bases, V lost 1 base, and 1 base had no gene match. The CDR3 has 15 residues. The CDR3 is CASSLRQGNTGELFF. Here the CDR3 DNA reads TGTGCCAGCAGCTTAAGACAGGGAAACACCGGGGAGCTGTTTTTT.

This clone was seen a handful of times. The chain recombines TRBV6-6 with TRBJ1-6; perhaps TRBD1 as D (5 bases). The CDR3 length is 16 residues. V lost 0 bases to trimming and J lost 7 bases, with 13 bases between them. The germline V gene has CDR1 MNHNY and CDR2 SVGAGI (reference sequence). The CDR3 nucleotides are TGTGCCAGCAGTTACTCGCCAGGGCAAGGAAATTCACCCCTCCACTTT. Translation gives CASSYSPGQGNSPLHF.

The rearrangement links TRBV28 to TRBJ2-1; D ambiguous. Trimming pared 6 bases from V and 11 bases from J, leaving 17 bases between. CDR1 is MDHEN and CDR2 is SYDVKM in the germline V gene. This CDR3 region has 13 residues. This CDR3 is CASRERSTPKQFF. In nucleotides, the CDR3 is TGTGCCAGCAGAGAGCGCTCAACGCCCAAGCAGTTCTTC.

This clone was counted between two and nine times. This chain joins TRBV3-1 (or the pseudogene TRBV3-2) and TRBJ2-6; 12 nucleotides agree with TRBD1. The CDR3 totals 20 residues. Germline trimming cut 0 bases from V and 5 bases from J; bases unmatched to any gene: 11. Germline-derived CDR1 and CDR2 are LGHDT and YNNKEL (reference sequence). The CDR3 nucleotides read TGTGCCAGCAGCCAAGATCCCCGGGACAGGGGGCCGGGTAGGGCCAACGTCCTGACTTTC. Translated, it gives CASSQDPRDRGPGRANVLTF.

This chain joins TRBV19 and TRBJ2-5, with 7 bases aligning to TRBD2. Unmatched junction bases numbered 12, after V lost 3 bases and J lost 2 bases. The CDR3 sequence is 17 residues long. CDR1 is LNHDA and CDR2 is SQIVND in the germline V gene (reference sequence). The CDR3 region has the DNA TGTGCCAGTAGTATTTGGCCGCTAGCGGATAGGCAAGAGACCCAGTACTTC. Amino acids: CASSIWPLADRQETQYF.

The V call is TRBV5-1, the J call TRBJ2-7; 10 bases are shared with TRBD1. Looked up from germline, CDR1 is SGHRS and CDR2 is YFSETQ. This CDR3 is built from 15 residues. J was trimmed by 0 bases and V by 4 bases; bases with no gene match: 4. The CDR3 coding sequence is TGCGCCAGCAGCCCTGGACAGGGGGTCTCCTACGAGCAGTACTTC. Protein product: CASSPGQGVSYEQYF.

CDR3 protein: CASSFSGRFTDTQYF. In DNA, the CDR3 is TGTGCCAGCAGCTTTAGCGGGAGGTTCACAGATACGCAGTATTTT. This rearrangement joins TRBV11-2 to TRBJ2-3; the match to TRBD2 covers 10 bases. Trimming at V came to 3 bases and at J to 2 bases, leaving 2 bases not matched to a gene. The CDR3 has 15 amino acids. The germline CDR1 and CDR2 sequences are SGHAT and FQNNGV.

The rearrangement uses TRBV2 and TRBJ2-3; 9 positions match TRBD1. The CDR3 has 15 amino acids. With V trimmed by 5 bases and J by 4 bases, 7 bases remained unmatched. Germline CDR1 SNHLY, CDR2 FYNNEI. The CDR3 sequence is CASSRDRVLADTQYF. CDR3 DNA: TGTGCCAGCAGTAGGGACAGGGTTTTAGCAGATACGCAGTATTTT.

This clone was detected a few times. The CDR3 DNA reads as TGTGCCAGTAGTATTCCGACTAGCGGGAGAGCCGGGGAGCTGTTTTTT. This encodes CASSIPTSGRAGELFF. The rearrangement uses TRBV19 and TRBJ2-2; 12 bases line up with TRBD2. Germline-derived CDR1 and CDR2 are LNHDA and SQIVND (reference sequence). Losses at the gene ends were 3 bases for V and 6 bases for J; bases not matched to a gene: 5. The CDR3 length is 16 residues.